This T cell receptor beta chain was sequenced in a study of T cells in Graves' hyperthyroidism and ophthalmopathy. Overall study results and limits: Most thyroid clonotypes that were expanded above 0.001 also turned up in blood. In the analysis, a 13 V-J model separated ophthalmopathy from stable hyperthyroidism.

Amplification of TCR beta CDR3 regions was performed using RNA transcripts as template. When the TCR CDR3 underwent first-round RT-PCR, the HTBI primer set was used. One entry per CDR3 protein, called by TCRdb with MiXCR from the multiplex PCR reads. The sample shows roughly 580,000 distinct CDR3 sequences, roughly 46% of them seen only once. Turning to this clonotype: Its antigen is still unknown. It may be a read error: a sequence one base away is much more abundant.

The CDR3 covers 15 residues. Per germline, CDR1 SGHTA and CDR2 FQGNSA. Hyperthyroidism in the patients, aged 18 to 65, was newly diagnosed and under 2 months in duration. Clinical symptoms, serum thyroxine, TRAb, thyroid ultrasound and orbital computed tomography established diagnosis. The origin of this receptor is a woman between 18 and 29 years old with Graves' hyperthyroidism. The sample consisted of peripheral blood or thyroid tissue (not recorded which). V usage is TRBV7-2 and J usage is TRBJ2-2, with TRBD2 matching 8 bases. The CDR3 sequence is CVSSLRRGDTGELFF. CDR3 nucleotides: TGTGTCAGCAGCTTACGGCGGGGGGACACCGGGGAGCTGTTTTTT. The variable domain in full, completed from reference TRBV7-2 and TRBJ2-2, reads GAGVSQSPSNKVTEKGKDVELRCDPISGHTALYWYRQSLGQGLEFLIYFQGNSAPDKSGLPSDRFSAERTGGSVSTLTIQRTQQEDSAVYLCVSSLRRGDTGELFFGEGSRLTVL.